Below are 30 T cell receptor beta chains sequenced from a single sample in a study of monozygotic twins with inflammatory bowel disease. TCRdb re-called the 5' RACE reads; every CDR3 protein appears as one record, without DNA. The sample's table shows approximately 150,000 distinct CDR3 sequences. What was sequenced was blood. The receptors were sampled from a human donor with ulcerative colitis or Crohn's disease, or a healthy co-twin of an affected twin (not recorded which).

V usage is TRBV15 and J usage is TRBJ2-3; TCRdb calls TRBD1, which cannot be checked without DNA. The V gene's germline CDR1 is LNHNV and CDR2 YYDKDF (reference sequence). The CDR3 sequence is 17 residues long. This CDR3 reads CATSRSPTGGGGDTQYF. Looking up the rest from reference TRBV15 and TRBJ2-3 gives the full variable domain: DAMVIQNPRYQVTQFGKPVTLSCSQTLNHNVMYWYQQKSSQAPKLLFHYYDKDFNNEADTPDNFQSRRPNTSFCFLDIRSPGLGDTAMYLCATSRSPTGGGGDTQYFGPGTRLTVL.

The V call is TRBV4-3, the J call TRBJ2-5; TCRdb calls TRBD1, which cannot be checked without DNA. Germline lookup yields CDR1 LGHNA and CDR2 YSLEER. CDR3 length: 16 amino acids. The CDR3 loop reads CASSRGTDRRTETQYF.

J is TRBJ1-2 and V is TRBV6-2 or TRBV6-3; without DNA, the TCRdb call of TRBD1 cannot be checked. This CDR3 contains 14 residues. Germline loops: CDR1 MNHEY, CDR2 SVGEGT. The CDR3 sequence: CASSHRDKRYGYTF.

V is TRBV18 and J is TRBJ1-1; as DNA is missing, the TRBD1 call by TCRdb cannot be tested. Germline V gene lookup returns CDR1 KGHSH and CDR2 LQKENI. This CDR3 has 16 amino acids. This CDR3 is CASSPTRRTVNTEAFF.

CDR3 amino acids: CSARRDREVYEQYF. This chain links TRBV20-1 with TRBJ2-7; the TRBD1 assignment by TCRdb is unverifiable without DNA. Per the germline V gene, CDR1 is DFQATT and CDR2 is SNEGSKA (reference sequence). CDR3 size: 14 residues.

The rearrangement joins TRBV7-6 to TRBJ2-1; the D gene TCRdb calls, TRBD2, cannot be checked with no DNA. There are 11 residues in the CDR3. Germline V gene data show CDR1 as SGHVS and CDR2 as FNYEAQ. CDR3 protein: CASSPAKEQFF.

The rearrangement joins TRBV27 to TRBJ2-7; as DNA is missing, the TRBD1 call by TCRdb cannot be tested. The CDR3 totals 14 residues. Germline V lookup: CDR1 MNHEY, CDR2 SMNVEV (reference sequence). The CDR3: CASSSRGLTYEQYF.

The gene calls are TRBV20-1 and TRBJ1-1; TCRdb's D call of TRBD1 is untestable without DNA. The CDR3 has 14 residues. Germline lookup yields CDR1 DFQATT and CDR2 SNEGSKA (reference sequence). The CDR3 spells CSAMGPGVYTEAFF.

V is TRBV6-1 and J is TRBJ1-5. Germline loops: CDR1 MNHNS, CDR2 SASEGT. There are 14 residues in the CDR3. The CDR3 region is CASRQVGGNQPQHF.

The chain carries TRBV7-3 and TRBJ2-1. The CDR3 contains 13 residues. Germline V CDR1 and CDR2: SGHTA, FQGTGA. The CDR3: CASSLNEYNEQFF.

This chain connects TRBV7-2 to TRBJ2-2. CDR3 length: 16 amino acids. The germline V gene encodes CDR1 SGHTA and CDR2 FQGNSA. The CDR3 here is CASSSPDLANTGELFF.

The chain combines TRBV6-2 or TRBV6-3 with TRBJ2-7; the D call of TRBD2 rests on TCRdb alone, since no DNA is present to check it. This CDR3 contains 18 residues. CDR1 and CDR2 (germline): MNHEY, SVGEGT. CDR3 loop: CASSYKLRGRASVDEQYF.

This chain links TRBV18 with TRBJ1-1; TCRdb reports TRBD1, a call that lacks DNA to check it against. CDR1 and CDR2 from the germline V gene are KGHSH and LQKENI. The CDR3 is 15 amino acids. CDR3 loop: CASSLTGTVNTEAFF.

The gene calls are TRBV3-1 and TRBJ2-7; TCRdb names TRBD2, which stays unverified in the absence of DNA. Germline V gives CDR1 LGHDT, CDR2 YNNKEL (reference sequence). The CDR3 loop spans 16 amino acids. The CDR3 region is CASSPRMAGGPYEQYF.

CDR3: CSALPGVAGALQGYEQYF. The chain has TRBV20-1 and TRBJ2-7; as DNA is missing, the TRBD2 call by TCRdb cannot be tested. This CDR3 region has 18 residues. Germline CDR1 DFQATT, CDR2 SNEGSKA (reference sequence).

This chain connects TRBV5-1 to TRBJ2-7; TCRdb returns TRBD2, unconfirmable since there is no DNA. The CDR3 has 15 residues. CDR1 and CDR2 (germline): SGHRS, YFSETQ. This CDR3 reads CASSYQAGLQNEQYF.

This rearrangement joins TRBV2 to TRBJ1-2; the D gene TCRdb calls, TRBD1, cannot be checked with no DNA. The CDR3 spans 18 residues. Germline CDR1 reads SNHLY; CDR2 reads FYNNEI. CDR3: CASSAPGTGPLATQGYTF.

The chain combines TRBV18 with TRBJ1-4. The CDR3 sequence is 16 residues long. Germline CDR1 KGHSH, CDR2 LQKENI. This CDR3 is CASSPQSRAVNEKLFF.

The chain uses TRBV28 and TRBJ1-2. The CDR3 has 14 amino acids. Germline V gene lookup returns CDR1 MDHEN and CDR2 SYDVKM. CDR3 sequence: CASSSAGYDYGYTF.

V is TRBV29-1 and J is TRBJ2-7. The CDR3 spans 13 residues. Per germline, CDR1 SQVTM and CDR2 ANQGSEA. This CDR3 reads CSVDGGSSYEQYF.

The chain carries TRBV4-3 and TRBJ2-1; checking the TCRdb D call of TRBD1 is not possible without DNA. This CDR3 has 18 amino acids. CDR1 is LGHNA and CDR2 is YSLEER in the germline V gene. The CDR3 sequence: CASSQDPDISSSYNEQFF.

V and J are TRBV29-1 and TRBJ2-7; TCRdb picks TRBD1, but there is no DNA to check that call. CDR3 length equals 11 residues. Germline-derived CDR1 and CDR2 are SQVTM and ANQGSEA. The CDR3 sequence is CSVAGAGEQYF.

This chain links TRBV4-2 with TRBJ1-6; TCRdb names TRBD1, which stays unverified in the absence of DNA. The CDR3 is made up of 15 amino acids. CDR1 and CDR2 (germline): LGHNA, YNFKEQ. CDR3 residues: CASRPRDRSNSPLHF.

The chain combines TRBV5-1 with TRBJ2-2; TCRdb indicates TRBD1, and absent DNA this call remains unverified. Germline CDR1 reads SGHRS; CDR2 reads YFSETQ. This CDR3 is 13 amino acids long. CDR3 sequence: CASSTDSTGELFF.

This chain uses TRBV20-1 with TRBJ2-7; TCRdb picks TRBD1, but there is no DNA to check that call. The CDR3 contains 11 residues. Germline V gene data show CDR1 as DFQATT and CDR2 as SNEGSKA (reference sequence). The CDR3 protein is CSVDRVDEQYF.

The chain carries TRBV11-1 and TRBJ2-1; the TRBD1 assignment by TCRdb is unverifiable without DNA. This CDR3 comprises 16 residues. CDR1 SGHAT and CDR2 FQDESV come from the germline V gene (reference sequence). The CDR3 is CASSLGPGSRDNEQFF.

The chain carries TRBV9 and TRBJ2-1. Germline CDR1 and CDR2: SGDLS and YYNGEE. The CDR3 runs 15 residues. CDR3 protein: CASSDEGNPYNEQFF. The whole variable domain, remainder taken from reference TRBV9 and TRBJ2-1, is DSGVTQTPKHLITATGQRVTLRCSPRSGDLSVYWYQQSLDQGLQFLIQYYNGEERAKGNILERFSAQQFPDLHSELNLSSLELGDSALYFCASSDEGNPYNEQFFGPGTRLTVL.

Its frequency marks this clonotype as medium-sized. This sequence joins TRBV2 and TRBJ1-5; TCRdb selects TRBD1, and the lack of DNA leaves this call unchecked. CDR3 length: 14 residues. Per the germline V gene, CDR1 is SNHLY and CDR2 is FYNNEI. Here the CDR3 reads CASSGWDRGQPQHF.

V gene TRBV12-3 or TRBV12-4 combines with J gene TRBJ2-5; the D call of TRBD2 rests on TCRdb alone, since no DNA is present to check it. The CDR3 is 21 residues long. CDR3 region: CASSWVGVVLSSGVRPETQYF.

CDR3 in amino acids: CAWSVPNRQPQHF. This chain connects TRBV30 to TRBJ1-5. The CDR3 sequence is 13 residues long. Per germline, CDR1 GTSNPN and CDR2 SVGIG (reference sequence).